The subject of this entry is one T cell receptor (beta chain). The CDR3 is 10 amino acids. The V end lost 3 bases, the J end lost 5 bases, and 2 bases lay between the germline ends. Germline V gene sequence: CDR1 WSHSY, CDR2 SAAADI. TCRdb's table, derived via immunoSEQ multiplex PCR, lists solely in-frame clones and lacks some. Altogether roughly 120,000 clones are present, more than 65% being singletons, with the ten largest covering around 1.5%. The data derive from a study of blood T cell repertoires in COVID-19. The chain joins TRBV10-2 to TRBJ2-7; D uncertain. The sequence derives from a man aged 50-60 years with acute or convalescent COVID-19. Specimen: peripheral blood. The CDR3 nucleotides are TGCGCCAGCAGTGATAACGAGCAGTACTTC. This translates into CASSDNEQYF.